The 8 T cell receptor beta chains below come from one sample, sequenced in a study of PD-1 blockade in classical Hodgkin lymphoma. Time point of the sample: cycle 4 day 1 (C4D1), after 6 weeks of nivolumab. There was relapse after autologous stem cell transplantation in every patient, and there was variation in brentuximab vedotin exposure. Clones were read by immunoSEQ multiplex PCR, and TCRdb kept only the in-frame ones, dropping some. The sample lists about 24,000 clones, around 68% occurring once. The starting material was peripheral blood mononuclear cells (PBMCs), obtained before the fourth cycle of nivolumab. The origin of the receptors is a human donor with classical Hodgkin lymphoma.

This clone was counted once. The chain links TRBV10-3 to TRBJ2-2; D might be TRBD1 or TRBD2, each matching 5 bases. The V end lost 3 bases, the J end lost 6 bases, and 8 bases lay between the germline ends. The germline CDR1 and CDR2 sequences are ENHRY and SYGVKD. This CDR3 has 13 amino acids. CDR3: CAISDGAAGELFF. For the CDR3, the DNA is TGTGCCATCAGTGACGGGGCAGCCGGGGAGCTGTTTTTT.

The genes are TRBV5-5 and TRBJ2-5; D gene ambiguous. The assigned J gene may be wrong: the sequence end matches TRBJ2-7 better. The CDR3 length is 14 residues. Germline-derived CDR1 and CDR2 are SGHKS and YYEKEE (reference sequence). CDR3 in DNA: TGTGCCAGCAGCTTGACGGATGACTCCTACGAGCAGTACTTC. Translated: CASSLTDDSYEQYF.

The chain is built from TRBV5-1 and TRBJ1-1; D is uncertain. Germline V gene lookup returns CDR1 SGHRS and CDR2 YFSETQ. Deletions cut 0 bases from V and 7 bases from J, with 16 bases between. This CDR3 comprises 15 residues. Here the CDR3 DNA reads TGCGCCAGCAGCTTGGATTTAACTACTCCCATTGAAGCTTTCTTT. Encoded protein: CASSLDLTTPIEAFF.

To note about this clone: At one boundary the junction diverges from the germline segment, which might be a read error. This chain links TRBV5-5 with TRBJ1-2; 7 nucleotides align to TRBD1. The CDR3 is 15 amino acids. The germline CDR1 and CDR2 sequences are SGHKS and YYEKEE (reference sequence). The CDR3 region has the DNA TGCGCCAGCAGCCAAGAATGGGGACAGAACTATGGCTACACCTTC. This encodes CASSQEWGQNYGYTF.

The chain carries TRBV5-1 and TRBJ1-2; D is perhaps TRBD1 (5 bases). Germline values: CDR1 SGHRS, CDR2 YFSETQ. Trimming took off 7 bases at V and 6 bases at J, with 25 bases between the two ends. The CDR3 is made up of 16 amino acids. In DNA form, the CDR3 reads TGCGCCAGCCGCCAAGGGGTAACCCTTATGGTGCATGGCTACACCTTC. Translation: CASRQGVTLMVHGYTF. The whole variable domain, filled in from reference TRBV5-1 and TRBJ1-2, reads KAGVTQTPRYLIKTRGQQVTLSCSPISGHRSVSWYQQTPGQGLQFLFEYFSETQRNKGNFPGRFSGRQFSNSRSEMNVSTLELGDSALYLCASRQGVTLMVHGYTFGSGTRLTVV.

CDR3 amino acids: CASSERGASQETQYF. DNA for the CDR3: TGTGCCAGCAGTGAAAGGGGGGCTAGCCAAGAGACCCAGTACTTC. The rearrangement joins TRBV2 to TRBJ2-5; tentatively, D is TRBD1 or TRBD2 (6 bases each). Germline V gene lookup returns CDR1 SNHLY and CDR2 FYNNEI. V was cut by 2 bases and J by 1 base, with 11 bases left in between. The CDR3 has 15 amino acids.

This clone was seen only once. The CDR3 region is CASSLRGQADTQYF. The CDR3 DNA is TGTGCCAGCAGCCTCAGGGGGCAGGCAGATACGCAGTATTTT. The chain joins TRBV5-5 to TRBJ2-3, with 8 bases matching TRBD1. Trimming removed 4 bases from V and 4 bases from J; junction bases left unmatched: 5. This CDR3 comprises 14 residues. Germline V gene data show CDR1 as SGHKS and CDR2 as YYEKEE (reference sequence). The entire variable domain, with the rest obtained from reference TRBV5-5 and TRBJ2-3, is as follows: DAGVTQSPTHLIKTRGQQVTLRCSPISGHKSVSWYQQVLGQGPQFIFQYYEKEERGRGNFPDRFSARQFPNYSSELNVNALLLGDSALYLCASSLRGQADTQYFGPGTRLTVL.

The rearrangement joins TRBV28 to TRBJ1-1; D unclear. With 6 bases removed from V and 6 bases from J, the gap between germline ends came to 17 bases. The length of the CDR3 is 14 residues. Germline assignment: CDR1 MDHEN and CDR2 SYDVKM. In DNA form, the CDR3 reads TGTGCCAGCAGACCCCCCGACAATTTCGCTGAAGCTTTCTTT. This encodes CASRPPDNFAEAFF.